A single sample gave rise to the 3 T cell receptor beta chains below, sequenced in a study of beta chain features in type 1 diabetes. Isolated RNA was reverse transcribed in full, so expressed TCRB transcripts were sequenced. TCRdb keeps only in-frame clones here, not all; method: immunoSEQ multiplex PCR. The sample consists of about 620,000 clones, around 15% of them appearing once. Sequencing was carried out using naive CD4+ T cells from blood. The source of these receptors is a man in his late teens or twenties in good health.

This chain connects TRBV9 to TRBJ2-3; TRBD1 might be the D (6 bases). The germline V gene encodes CDR1 SGDLS and CDR2 YYNGEE. The CDR3 is 13 amino acids. The V end was cut by 2 bases, the J end by 5 bases, with 9 bases between. CDR3 in DNA: TGTGCCAGCAGCGTCACAGGGCAAGATACGCAGTATTTT. It yields the protein CASSVTGQDTQYF.

This chain uses TRBV4-3 with TRBJ1-5; D remains unclear. V gave up 0 bases and J gave up 11 bases, with 14 bases separating them. The germline gives CDR1 LGHNA, CDR2 YSLEER. This CDR3 spans 14 amino acids. CDR3 sequence reads: CASSQEWTAVTQHF. CDR3 coding DNA: TGCGCCAGCAGCCAAGAATGGACCGCCGTGACCCAGCATTTT.

This clone was counted a few times. The chain uses TRBV18 and TRBJ2-5; D is ambiguous. V dropped 2 bases and J dropped 4 bases, with 8 bases sitting between them. The CDR3 covers 13 residues. CDR1 and CDR2 from the germline V gene are KGHSH and LQKENI. CDR3 protein: CASSPGRGETQYF. The CDR3 DNA sequence: TGTGCCAGCTCACCAGGCCGAGGAGAGACCCAGTACTTC.